Following are 10 T cell receptor beta chains from one sample sequenced in a study of blood T cell repertoires in COVID-19. Here immunoSEQ multiplex PCR was the method, and the copy in TCRdb shows in-frame clones only, minus some. The sample has a few hundred thousand clones; 87% are singletons. Sequencing was carried out using PBMCs or T cells enriched from blood (not recorded which). All receptors derive from a woman in her 30s who had recovered from COVID-19.

This clone has more than one count but fewer than ten. This chain joins TRBV27 and TRBJ2-7; maybe TRBD1 (6 bases). Germline CDR1 is MNHEY and CDR2 is SMNVEV (reference sequence). Trimming removed 7 bases from V and 4 bases from J, with 14 bases in between. The CDR3 consists of 13 residues. CDR3 residues: CASTPRGTYEQYF. For the CDR3, the DNA is TGTGCCAGCACCCCCAGGGGTACGTACGAGCAGTACTTC.

The rearrangement links TRBV11-2 to TRBJ2-2; D is uncertain. Trimming cost V 0 bases and J 6 bases, with 14 bases left between them. Germline V gene lookup returns CDR1 SGHAT and CDR2 FQNNGV. The CDR3 spans 16 residues. DNA for the CDR3: TGTGCCAGCAGCTTAGATCTTGCCCCTAATGCCGGGGAGCTGTTTTTT. This encodes CASSLDLAPNAGELFF.

The J gene is TRBJ2-3, the V gene TRBV7-8; D is perhaps TRBD1 (6 bases). Per germline, CDR1 SGHVS and CDR2 FQNEAQ. This CDR3 spans 15 amino acids. Trimming cost V 0 bases and J 9 bases, with 16 bases left between them. The DNA for the CDR3 is TGTGCCAGCAGCTTAGCGGGGGACATCGAGAAGACGCAGTATTTT. It codes for CASSLAGDIEKTQYF.

This rearrangement joins TRBV27 to TRBJ1-1; D is uncertain. The CDR3 is 15 residues long. Germline V lookup: CDR1 MNHEY, CDR2 SMNVEV (reference sequence). The V gene lost 4 bases and the J gene lost 1 base, with 13 bases spanning the gap. CDR3 in amino acids: CASSSPLAGNTEAFF. DNA for the CDR3: TGTGCCAGCAGTTCACCCCTAGCGGGGAACACTGAAGCTTTCTTT.

This clone was detected only a few times. The J gene is TRBJ1-6, the V gene TRBV10-3; D may be TRBD1 (6 bases). Trimming left V 6 bases short and J 0 bases short, with 9 bases between. This CDR3 contains 15 residues. Germline assignment: CDR1 ENHRY and CDR2 SYGVKD. DNA of the CDR3: TGTGCCATCAGGGACAGCAGCTCCTATAATTCACCCCTCCACTTT. Encoded protein: CAIRDSSSYNSPLHF.

This clone showed up just once. V gene TRBV5-4 combines with J gene TRBJ2-5, with 8 bases lining up with TRBD2. V lost 0 bases, J lost 6 bases, and 4 bases stayed unmatched. CDR3 length: 14 amino acids. In germline, CDR1 is SGHNT, CDR2 YYREEE (reference sequence). The chain's CDR3 is CASSLVAGIKTQYF. In nucleotides, the CDR3 is TGTGCCAGCAGCTTGGTAGCGGGGATCAAGACCCAGTACTTC.

The chain carries TRBV7-3 and TRBJ2-5; 10 bases align to TRBD2. Germline CDR1 and CDR2: SGHTA and FQGTGA. The CDR3 runs 17 residues. V lost 1 base, J lost 4 bases, and 9 bases stayed unmatched. The CDR3 DNA is TGTGCCAGCAGCTTAAGTGCGTTAGCGGGGGGCGTAGAGACCCAGTACTTC. It specifies CASSLSALAGGVETQYF.

V is TRBV7-3 and J is TRBJ2-6, with 12 nucleotides matching TRBD2. There are 17 residues in the CDR3. Germline V gives CDR1 SGHTA, CDR2 FQGTGA. J gave up 2 bases and V 5 bases, and 4 bases lay outside the gene matches. CDR3 in DNA: TGTGCCAGCAGCCCGCGGACTAGCGGGGCTGGGGCCAACGTCCTGACTTTC. This gives the protein CASSPRTSGAGANVLTF.

This clone counts as medium-sized. J is TRBJ1-1 and V is TRBV7-8, with 11 bases aligning to TRBD1. CDR3 length equals 18 residues. CDR1 and CDR2 (germline): SGHVS, FQNEAQ. J was trimmed by 8 bases and V by 2 bases; bases with no gene match: 16. CDR3 loop: CASSLSSRTGGSQREAFF. CDR3 coding DNA: TGTGCCAGCAGCTTATCGTCCCGGACAGGGGGCTCCCAGAGGGAAGCTTTCTTT.

This clone was picked up one time. The chain combines TRBV6-1 with TRBJ2-5, with 7 bases identical to TRBD1. V lost 2 bases and J lost 4; bases outside the gene matches: 4. CDR3 length: 14 amino acids. Germline CDR1 is MNHNS and CDR2 is SASEGT. The CDR3 DNA follows: TGTGCCAGCAGTGAACAGGGACAGCTAGAGACCCAGTACTTC. This codes for CASSEQGQLETQYF.